This T cell receptor beta chain was sequenced for a study of T cell changes during pregnancy in multiple sclerosis (dated by TCRdb to about 2019). For the wider study: The study looked at changes in the T cell repertoire across pregnancy in women with multiple sclerosis.

Its CDR3 holds 13 amino acids, cysteine through phenylalanine. Only the CDR3 part of the read is kept: 39 bases, read in frame from the first base. CDR1 is given as ENHRY and CDR2 as SYGVKD, both from the germline V gene. V is reduced by 3 bases and J by 6 bases, leaving a spacing of 8 bases between them. As for this clone: Which antigen it targets is not known. No base quality values were provided; no much bigger clone lies one nucleotide off.

The receptor library was made with the immunoSEQ multiplex PCR assay. Here the immuneACCESS table is served through TCRdb, limited to in-frame sequences with V and J called. Missing clones are a known gap in these copies; in checked studies unresolved V genes cover under half, and the rest lacks a known reason. The sample contains about 21,000 clones, roughly nine tenths of them found a single time. The ten largest clones take up 7.5% of the sample. Sequencing used CD8+ T cells from peripheral blood mononuclear cells, obtained in the second trimester of pregnancy. The V and J genes are TRBV10-3 and TRBJ1-4; D gene: possibly TRBD1, on 5 matching bases. The sequence derives from a female donor in good health, enrolled as a control in a pregnancy study. The CDR3 protein: CAISDQGYEKLFF. Read as DNA, the sequence is TGTGCCATCAGTGATCAGGGATATGAAAAACTGTTTTTT.